Each of the 17 T cell receptor beta chains below was sequenced from the same sample in a study of monozygotic twins with inflammatory bowel disease. Using the 5' RACE reads, TCRdb records one entry per CDR3 protein without DNA. This table holds more than 300,000 distinct CDR3 sequences. The sequenced sample consisted of blood. All receptors come from a human donor with ulcerative colitis or Crohn's disease, or a healthy co-twin of an affected twin (not recorded which).

The chain employs TRBV5-1 and TRBJ2-1; TCRdb outputs TRBD1, but without DNA this stays unchecked. CDR3 size: 15 residues. The germline V gene has CDR1 SGHRS and CDR2 YFSETQ. The CDR3: CASSLEGGQYNEQFF.

The V and J genes are TRBV7-9 and TRBJ1-3. Germline loops: CDR1 SEHNR, CDR2 FQNEAQ (reference sequence). This CDR3 is 15 amino acids long. CDR3: CASSLAMGFGNTIYF. Supplemented by reference TRBV7-9 and TRBJ1-3, the full variable domain reads DTGVSQNPRHKITKRGQNVTFRCDPISEHNRLYWYRQTLGQGPEFLTYFQNEAQLEKSRLLSDRFSAERPKGSFSTLEIQRTEQGDSAMYLCASSLAMGFGNTIYFGEGSWLTVV.

This chain links TRBV5-1 with TRBJ2-5; TCRdb lists TRBD1, though no DNA is available to test this call. The CDR3 contains 15 residues. Germline V gives CDR1 SGHRS, CDR2 YFSETQ. The CDR3 protein is CASSFGPGTQETQYF.

The gene calls are TRBV19 and TRBJ1-5; the D call of TRBD1 rests on TCRdb alone, since no DNA is present to check it. The CDR3 runs to 15 residues. Germline loops: CDR1 LNHDA, CDR2 SQIVND (reference sequence). Here the CDR3 reads CASSRGTGLNQPQYF.

Here the CDR3 reads CSVEEHNEQFF. The genes are TRBV29-1 and TRBJ2-1. The length of the CDR3 is 11 residues. Germline CDR1 is SQVTM and CDR2 is ANQGSEA.

The chain combines TRBV15 with TRBJ1-1; TCRdb indicates TRBD1, and absent DNA this call remains unverified. Germline V gene sequence: CDR1 LNHNV, CDR2 YYDKDF (reference sequence). The CDR3 consists of 14 residues. CDR3 protein: CATSITGTWDEAFF.

The chain links TRBV9 to TRBJ2-1; TCRdb's D call of TRBD2 is untestable without DNA. The CDR3 extends over 15 amino acids. Germline loops: CDR1 SGDLS, CDR2 YYNGEE. The CDR3 reads CASSGGGKSYNEQFF.

The chain joins TRBV7-9 to TRBJ2-7; TCRdb's D gene call, TRBD1, goes unchecked for lack of DNA. Germline V gene sequence: CDR1 SEHNR, CDR2 FQNEAQ (reference sequence). The CDR3 sequence is 15 residues long. CDR3 residues: CASSLTGDDSYEQYF.

The V gene is TRBV18, the J gene TRBJ1-1. The germline gives CDR1 KGHSH, CDR2 LQKENI. The CDR3 covers 15 residues. CDR3 loop: CASSPWGPPNTEAFF.

The chain joins TRBV5-1 to TRBJ2-1. CDR1 is SGHRS, CDR2 YFSETQ, per germline. CDR3 size: 14 residues. The CDR3 here is CASRSTDSYNEQFF.

The rearrangement joins TRBV29-1 to TRBJ2-3. CDR3 size: 12 residues. Germline loops: CDR1 SQVTM, CDR2 ANQGSEA. This CDR3 is CSTKTSTDTQYF.

This chain joins TRBV2 and TRBJ2-2; TCRdb proposes TRBD1, but this gene call is untestable without DNA. The CDR3 has 14 amino acids. Germline V gives CDR1 SNHLY, CDR2 FYNNEI. The CDR3 here is CASIRTGGPGELFF.

The rearrangement uses TRBV12-3 or TRBV12-4 and TRBJ2-3; TCRdb picks TRBD1, but there is no DNA to check that call. The CDR3 is 15 amino acids. CDR3 loop: CASSFGWDIAGTQYF.

The rearrangement links TRBV4-2 to TRBJ2-5. CDR1 is LGHNA, CDR2 YNFKEQ, per germline. The CDR3 is 15 residues long. CDR3 region: CASSQAGRDQETQYF.

The chain recombines TRBV5-1 with TRBJ2-4; TCRdb's D call, TRBD1, is unchecked because there is no DNA. This CDR3 is 17 amino acids long. Germline V lookup: CDR1 SGHRS, CDR2 YFSETQ. The CDR3 loop is CASSPAPWGQVKNIQYF.

The chain uses TRBV5-8 and TRBJ2-2. The CDR3 is made up of 13 amino acids. CDR1 and CDR2 from the germline V gene are SGHTS and YDEGEE. The CDR3 protein is CASRWGNTGELFF.

The V gene is TRBV4-3, the J gene TRBJ1-1; without DNA, the TCRdb call of TRBD1 cannot be checked. The CDR3 consists of 13 residues. CDR1 and CDR2 from the germline V gene are LGHNA and YSLEER. CDR3: CASSRTGTGEAFF.